A selection of T cell receptor beta chains follows, all from one sample in a study of siplizumab effects on memory and regulatory T cells. Sequencing was performed with immunoSEQ multiplex PCR; in TCRdb, only in-frame clones are kept and a portion is missing. The sample lists 100,000 to 120,000 clones, 80% to 95% occurring once. Sequencing was done on a sample of CD4+ T cells sorted from blood. These receptors all come from a human donor in good health. Both conserved end residues are part of each CDR3. A D gene is named only where the DNA matches it firmly. Size is stated for part of the rows, as once, few or many counts, or as a class when the clone is expanded.

v_call: TRBV5-1
j_call: TRBJ2-5
clone_size: NA
d_call: TRBD2
cdr3_aa: CASSLGSLAGGPLEETQYF
cdr3_nt: TGCGCCAGCAGCTTGGGCTCTCTAGCGGGGGGACCCCTTGAGGAGACCCAGTACTTC

v_call: TRBV30
j_call: TRBJ1-1
clone_size: NA
d_call: NA
cdr3_aa: CAWSPSGIEAFF
cdr3_nt: TGTGCCTGGAGTCCCAGCGGAATTGAAGCTTTCTTT

v_call: TRBV6-6
j_call: TRBJ2-7
clone_size: NA
d_call: NA
cdr3_aa: CASSYSSAGNYEQYF
cdr3_nt: TGTGCCAGCAGTTACTCGAGCGCAGGGAACTACGAGCAGTACTTC

v_call: TRBV10-1
j_call: TRBJ2-1
clone_size: NA
d_call: TRBD2
cdr3_aa: CASSTQSGGKRDEQFF
cdr3_nt: TGCGCCAGCTCCACTCAGAGCGGGGGTAAGCGGGATGAGCAGTTCTTC

v_call: TRBV6-6
j_call: TRBJ2-1
clone_size: NA
d_call: NA
cdr3_aa: CASSYFPSSEQFF
cdr3_nt: TGTGCCAGCAGTTACTTTCCTAGCAGTGAGCAGTTCTTC

v_call: TRBV7-2
j_call: TRBJ2-7
clone_size: NA
d_call: NA
cdr3_aa: CASKGESSYEQYF
cdr3_nt: TGTGCCAGTAAGGGGGAGAGCTCCTACGAGCAGTACTTC

v_call: TRBV7-9
j_call: TRBJ1-5
clone_size: NA
d_call: NA
cdr3_aa: CASSVLVPSDNQPQHF
cdr3_nt: TGTGCCAGCAGCGTCCTCGTACCCTCGGACAATCAGCCCCAGCATTTT

v_call: TRBV5-1
j_call: TRBJ1-3
clone_size: NA
d_call: TRBD1
cdr3_aa: CASSLRGQGRTGNTIYF
cdr3_nt: TGCGCCAGCAGCTTGAGGGGACAGGGGAGGACTGGAAACACCATATATTTT

v_call: TRBV5-5
j_call: TRBJ2-7
clone_size: NA
d_call: TRBD1
cdr3_aa: CASKLPGGYEQYF
cdr3_nt: TGTGCCAGCAAGCTTCCAGGGGGCTACGAGCAGTACTTC

v_call: TRBV5-1
j_call: TRBJ1-2
clone_size: NA
d_call: TRBD1
cdr3_aa: CASSGGQGYGYTF
cdr3_nt: TGCGCCAGCAGCGGTGGACAGGGCTATGGCTACACCTTC

v_call: TRBV27
j_call: TRBJ2-7
clone_size: NA
d_call: TRBD2
cdr3_aa: CASRSGRNTYEQYF
cdr3_nt: TGTGCCAGCAGGAGCGGGAGGAACACCTACGAGCAGTACTTC

v_call: TRBV5-1
j_call: TRBJ2-3
clone_size: NA
d_call: TRBD2
cdr3_aa: CASRTGTSGTDTQYF
cdr3_nt: TGCGCCAGCAGGACCGGGACTAGCGGCACAGATACGCAGTATTTT

v_call: TRBV9
j_call: TRBJ1-1
clone_size: few
d_call: NA
cdr3_aa: CASSVAAVNTEAFF
cdr3_nt: TGTGCCAGCAGCGTAGCGGCTGTGAACACTGAAGCTTTCTTT

v_call: TRBV14
j_call: TRBJ1-2
clone_size: NA
d_call: NA
cdr3_aa: CASSRGQRTNYGYTF
cdr3_nt: TGTGCCAGCAGCCGAGGACAGCGCACTAACTATGGCTACACCTTC

v_call: TRBV4-1
j_call: TRBJ2-7
clone_size: once
d_call: TRBD1
cdr3_aa: CASSQDVGQGYAEQYF
cdr3_nt: TGCGCCAGCAGCCAAGATGTGGGACAGGGTTACGCCGAGCAGTACTTC

v_call: TRBV4-1
j_call: TRBJ1-5
clone_size: NA
d_call: NA
cdr3_aa: CASSQDRVRSEEHF
cdr3_nt: TGCGCCAGCAGCCAAGATCGGGTAAGGAGCGAGGAACATTTT

v_call: TRBV7-2
j_call: TRBJ2-7
clone_size: NA
d_call: TRBD2
cdr3_aa: CASSLVRLAGYEQYF
cdr3_nt: TGTGCCAGCAGCTTAGTAAGACTAGCCGGGTACGAGCAGTACTTC

v_call: TRBV20-1
j_call: TRBJ1-2
clone_size: NA
d_call: TRBD1
cdr3_aa: CSAVQGGGYTF
cdr3_nt: TGCAGTGCTGTACAGGGGGGCGGCTACACCTTC

v_call: TRBV4-1
j_call: TRBJ2-7
clone_size: NA
d_call: TRBD1
cdr3_aa: CASSRRGQGFHEQYF
cdr3_nt: TGCGCCAGCAGCCGCCGGGGACAGGGGTTCCACGAGCAGTACTTC

v_call: TRBV29-1
j_call: TRBJ2-5
clone_size: NA
d_call: TRBD2
cdr3_aa: CSVGTSGIETQYF
cdr3_nt: TGCAGCGTCGGGACTAGCGGGATTGAGACCCAGTACTTC

v_call: TRBV7-2
j_call: TRBJ1-3
clone_size: NA
d_call: NA
cdr3_aa: CASSLRQNSGNTIYF
cdr3_nt: TGTGCCAGCAGCTTAAGGCAGAACTCTGGAAACACCATATATTTT

v_call: TRBV6-5
j_call: TRBJ2-7
clone_size: NA
d_call: TRBD1
cdr3_aa: CASSYGGTASYEQYF
cdr3_nt: TGTGCCAGCAGTTACGGTGGGACAGCTTCCTACGAGCAGTACTTC

v_call: TRBV6-5
j_call: TRBJ2-3
clone_size: NA
d_call: NA
cdr3_aa: CASSYIRRTDTQYF
cdr3_nt: TGTGCCAGCAGTTATATTAGACGCACAGATACGCAGTATTTT

v_call: TRBV5-1
j_call: TRBJ2-1
clone_size: NA
d_call: NA
cdr3_aa: CASSRTTNSEQFF
cdr3_nt: TGCGCCAGCAGCCGGACTACGAACTCTGAGCAGTTCTTC

v_call: TRBV15
j_call: TRBJ1-3
clone_size: NA
d_call: NA
cdr3_aa: CATSRGGRDSGNTIYF
cdr3_nt: TGTGCCACCAGCAGGGGGGGAAGGGACTCTGGAAACACCATATATTTT

v_call: TRBV7-9
j_call: TRBJ1-1
clone_size: NA
d_call: TRBD1
cdr3_aa: CASSSQGARGTEAFF
cdr3_nt: TGTGCCAGCAGCTCACAGGGGGCGCGAGGCACTGAAGCTTTCTTT

v_call: TRBV5-6
j_call: TRBJ1-5
clone_size: once
d_call: NA
cdr3_aa: CASSLGQARGNQPQHF
cdr3_nt: TGTGCCAGCAGCTTGGGACAGGCCAGGGGCAATCAGCCCCAGCATTTT

v_call: TRBV5-1
j_call: TRBJ2-1
clone_size: NA
d_call: TRBD2
cdr3_aa: CASSATSGREGEQFF
cdr3_nt: TGCGCCAGCAGCGCCACTAGCGGGAGGGAGGGTGAGCAGTTCTTC

v_call: TRBV5-6
j_call: TRBJ2-1
clone_size: NA
d_call: TRBD2
cdr3_aa: CASSGGLAFYNEQFF
cdr3_nt: TGTGCCAGCAGCGGGGGACTAGCGTTCTACAATGAGCAGTTCTTC

v_call: TRBV30
j_call: TRBJ1-2
clone_size: once
d_call: NA
cdr3_aa: CAWSPRTDGYTF
cdr3_nt: TGTGCCTGGAGCCCGAGGACCGATGGCTACACCTTC

v_call: TRBV15
j_call: TRBJ2-3
clone_size: NA
d_call: NA
cdr3_aa: CATSPVLDTDTQYF
cdr3_nt: TGTGCCACCAGCCCGGTACTAGACACAGATACGCAGTATTTT

v_call: TRBV4-1
j_call: TRBJ1-3
clone_size: once
d_call: NA
cdr3_aa: CASSQPAGNTIYF
cdr3_nt: TGCGCCAGCAGCCAGCCTGCTGGAAACACCATATATTTT

v_call: TRBV14
j_call: TRBJ1-1
clone_size: NA
d_call: NA
cdr3_aa: CASSQRVNTEAFF
cdr3_nt: TGTGCCAGCAGCCAAAGGGTGAACACTGAAGCTTTCTTT

v_call: TRBV7-3
j_call: TRBJ2-3
clone_size: NA
d_call: NA
cdr3_aa: CASSFVPTDTQYF
cdr3_nt: TGTGCCAGCAGCTTCGTTCCCACAGATACGCAGTATTTT

v_call: TRBV18
j_call: TRBJ1-5
clone_size: few
d_call: NA
cdr3_aa: CASSPETGKGQPQHF
cdr3_nt: TGTGCCAGCTCACCCGAGACGGGTAAGGGGCAGCCCCAGCATTTT